This T cell receptor (beta chain) is from a study of spatial heterogeneity in lung cancer (dated by TCRdb to the late 2010s). Study-wide context: Beta-chain transcripts were consistently detected in greater numbers than alpha-chain transcripts, which likely reflects a higher abundance of beta-chain transcripts. TCR repertoire features were related to nonsynonymous mutation counts determined by whole-exome sequencing of tumor tissue. Both alpha and beta chains were TCR-sequenced in samples taken at surgery, namely 220 tumor regions, 63 to 70 matched nontumor lung samples and about 52 PBMC samples. In the raw uncorrected reads, each unique combination of TCR and UMI appeared on average more than ten times. In non-small cell lung cancer, the study quantitatively compared TCR alpha and beta repertoires across several tumor regions, matched nontumor lung, and blood.

Turning to this clonotype: Its antigen is still unknown. Base qualities are missing; no much larger clone stands one base away.

The library came from 5' RACE. Sequencing took place on a NextSeq 500. To allow correction of PCR and sequencing errors, the TCR library protocol tagged every TCR cDNA molecule with a unique molecular identifier. The authors' analysis ran thus. TCR identification, UMI-based error correction and CDR3 extraction were all carried out with Decombinator tools. Expanded TCRs were defined as those above a frequency of 2 per 1,000, corresponding to the top 1% of the tumor frequency distribution. Each repertoire was subsampled 100 times to 5,000 TCRs, after which Renyi diversity was computed with the R vegan package. CDR3 similarity networks were constructed using string-kernel similarity of amino acid triplets, with links drawn between CDR3s whose pairwise similarity was above 0.82. The raw public data were reprocessed by TCRdb itself: fastp quality trimming at Q25, MiXCR clonotype calling, in-frame beta chains only. When rows share a CDR3 protein, they turn into one entry using the most common DNA and genes. TCRdb, not the original authors, processed these V and J calls. This sample has more than 65,000 distinct CDR3 sequences in its table, and over 10% of those were observed once. In total, the top ten clones hold approximately 4.6% of the sample.

What the authors observed across the whole study: Ubiquitous expanded tumor TCRs were detected in blood more often at tumor resection than at routine follow-up. Confirming at a functional level the hypothesis that regional TCRs recognize regional mutations was considered to require additional single-cell paired TCR alpha and beta sequencing.

What the time point label conveys for this sample: sample taken at primary tumor resection. For TCR sequencing, whole RNA was extracted from tumor and nontumor lung tissue, or from cryopreserved PBMC samples, and no cell sorting was done. The donors were fewer than 90 patients from the lung TRACERx cohort who had early-stage, untreated non-small cell lung cancer. Only patients for whom sufficient RNA was available from at least two tumor regions were selected for TCR sequencing. Between the V and J ends, shortened by 4 bases and 5 bases respectively, the junction contains 10 bases. Per the germline V gene, SGHRS is the CDR1 and YFSETQ is the CDR2. The CDR3 starts with the cysteine, ends with the phenylalanine, and has 12 residues. This entry keeps only the CDR3 DNA: 36 bases, framed from base 1.

The sample in question was PBMCs, obtained at surgery. The receptor comes from a male donor with early-stage non-small cell lung cancer. The rearranged segments are TRBV5-1 and TRBJ2-7; the D call is possibly TRBD1 or TRBD2, each sharing 5 bases. The CDR3 region reads CASSRGPNEQYF. DNA sequence: TGCGCCAGCAGCAGGGGACCTAACGAGCAGTACTTC.